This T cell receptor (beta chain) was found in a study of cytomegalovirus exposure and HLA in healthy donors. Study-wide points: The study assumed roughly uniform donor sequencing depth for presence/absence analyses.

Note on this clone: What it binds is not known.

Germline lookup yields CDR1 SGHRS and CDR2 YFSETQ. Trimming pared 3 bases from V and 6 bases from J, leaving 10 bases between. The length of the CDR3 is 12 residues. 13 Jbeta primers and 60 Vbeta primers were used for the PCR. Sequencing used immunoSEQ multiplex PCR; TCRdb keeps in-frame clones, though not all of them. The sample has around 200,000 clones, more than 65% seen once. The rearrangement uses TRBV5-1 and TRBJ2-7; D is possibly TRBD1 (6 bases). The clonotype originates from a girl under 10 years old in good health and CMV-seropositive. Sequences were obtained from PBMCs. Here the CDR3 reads CASSYMDSEQYF. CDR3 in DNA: TGCGCCAGCAGCTACATGGACAGCGAGCAGTACTTC.